This TCR beta chain stems from a study of blood T cell repertoires in COVID-19. Study details: COVID-19 samples, acute and convalescent, were from the United States, Italy and Spain.

From germline, CDR1 is SGDLS and CDR2 YYNGEE. The J segment lost 0 bases and the V segment lost 4 bases, leaving 4 bases of the junction unmatched. CDR3 size: 16 residues. Donors in Cohort 3 counted as recovered after two negative PCRs, clearance, or symptom resolution. Generated by immunoSEQ multiplex PCR, the TCRdb table keeps only in-frame clones and is missing some. This sample carries hundreds of thousands of clones, approximately 89% of them seen once, and the ten largest clones take approximately 9.4%. The sequencing sample was made of PBMCs or T cells enriched from blood (not recorded which). The TCR sequence derives from a woman aged 40 to 50 who had recovered from COVID-19. V gene TRBV9 combines with J gene TRBJ2-1; TRBD2 matches 10 bases. The CDR3 region is CASSPAGGGSYNEQFF. The DNA of the CDR3 is TGTGCCAGCAGCCCAGCGGGGGGGGGCTCCTACAATGAGCAGTTCTTC.